Following are 28 T cell receptor beta chains from one sample sequenced in a study of blood T cell repertoires in COVID-19. TCRdb's copy holds only in-frame clones and misses some; the assay was immunoSEQ multiplex PCR. The sample has about 170,000 clones, about 86% seen once; the top ten hold under 13%. Material: peripheral blood. The receptors stem from a man between 65 and 80 years old with active or convalescent COVID-19.

The V call is TRBV24-1, the J call TRBJ2-1; 7 bases map to TRBD2. The CDR3 consists of 14 residues. V lost 7 bases, J lost 2 bases, and 4 bases stayed unmatched. Germline loops: CDR1 KGHDR, CDR2 SFDVKD. The DNA of the CDR3 is TGTGCCACCAGCCAGGGAGGGGCCTACAATGAGCAGTTCTTC. Translation gives CATSQGGAYNEQFF.

The chain couples TRBV5-1 to TRBJ1-2, with TRBD1 matching over 8 bases. This CDR3 region has 17 residues. Germline V gene lookup returns CDR1 SGHRS and CDR2 YFSETQ. V dropped 4 bases and J dropped 3; count of bases not matched to a gene: 14. The CDR3 DNA follows: TGCGCCAGCAGCAAATCCCGTGGACAGGGCAGTGACTATGGCTACACCTTC. Its translation: CASSKSRGQGSDYGYTF.

This clone was picked up one time. This chain links TRBV30 with TRBJ2-1; 10 nucleotides match TRBD2. The CDR3 has 14 residues. CDR1 is GTSNPN, CDR2 SVGIG, per germline (reference sequence). V dropped 4 bases and J dropped 2; count of bases not matched to a gene: 2. CDR3 in amino acids: CAWTSGSTYNEQFF. CDR3 nucleotides: TGTGCCTGGACTAGCGGGAGCACCTACAATGAGCAGTTCTTC.

The chain joins TRBV18 to TRBJ2-6; 7 bases match TRBD1. CDR3 length: 15 amino acids. V lost 3 bases to trimming and J lost 2 bases; unmatched junction nucleotides: 1. CDR1 is KGHSH and CDR2 is LQKENI in the germline V gene. The CDR3 bases are TGTGCCAGCTCACCTAGGGGGCCTGGGGCCAACGTCCTGACTTTC. This encodes CASSPRGPGANVLTF.

This clone appeared a few times. This chain uses TRBV6-1 with TRBJ1-4; 10 bases are a match to TRBD1. J gave up 1 base and V 4 bases, and 6 bases lay outside the gene matches. CDR1 MNHNS and CDR2 SASEGT come from the germline V gene. The CDR3 is 17 amino acids. As DNA, the CDR3 is TGTGCCAGCAGTGGCGACAGGGGGCCGGTAACTAATGAAAAACTGTTTTTT. It is translated as CASSGDRGPVTNEKLFF.

The rearrangement links TRBV7-9 to TRBJ2-1; 7 nucleotides match TRBD1. The J segment lost 1 base and the V segment lost 5 bases, leaving 8 bases of the junction unmatched. CDR3 length: 16 amino acids. CDR1 is SEHNR, CDR2 FQNEAQ, per germline (reference sequence). The CDR3 is CASSLSQGNSYNEQFF. The CDR3 DNA sequence: TGTGCCAGCAGCCTTTCACAGGGGAATTCCTACAATGAGCAGTTCTTC.

V and J are TRBV30 and TRBJ1-5; D is undetermined. Germline values: CDR1 GTSNPN, CDR2 SVGIG (reference sequence). This CDR3 is 13 amino acids long. Trimming stripped 2 bases from V and 3 bases from J, with 8 bases between. The CDR3 loop is CAWSQLDNQPQHF. CDR3 sequence (DNA): TGTGCCTGGAGTCAACTCGACAATCAGCCCCAGCATTTT. The complete variable domain, with remaining parts taken from reference TRBV30 and TRBJ1-5, reads SQTIHQWPATLVQPVGSPLSLECTVEGTSNPNLYWYRQAAGRGLQLLFYSVGIGQISSEVPQNLSASRPQDRQFILSSKKLLLSDSGFYLCAWSQLDNQPQHFGDGTRLSIL.

The genes are TRBV5-5 and TRBJ1-2; D remains unclear. Germline CDR1 SGHKS, CDR2 YYEKEE (reference sequence). V was trimmed by 4 bases and J by 3 bases, leaving 10 bases between them. There are 13 residues in the CDR3. In DNA, the CDR3 is TGTGCCAGCAGCCGGTCTATAGACTATGGCTACACCTTC. The encoded protein is CASSRSIDYGYTF.

The CDR3 protein is CASSDAGSNEKLFF. In DNA form, the CDR3 reads TGCGCCAGCAGTGATGCGGGGAGTAATGAAAAACTGTTTTTT. This chain joins TRBV10-2 and TRBJ1-4; D not certain. Germline values: CDR1 WSHSY, CDR2 SAAADI. The CDR3 has 14 amino acids. Trimming shortened V by 3 bases and J by 4 bases, and 9 bases separated the two germline ends.

The chain carries TRBV5-1 and TRBJ1-4, with D perhaps matching TRBD1 (6 bases). Germline V CDR1 and CDR2: SGHRS, YFSETQ. Trimming shortened V by 5 bases and J by 0 bases, and 8 bases separated the two germline ends. The CDR3 is 14 residues long. As DNA, the CDR3 is TGCGCCAGCAGTGAGGGGGCAACTAATGAAAAACTGTTTTTT. Translating gives CASSEGATNEKLFF.

This clone was seen only a few times. The rearrangement joins TRBV18 to TRBJ1-2, with D perhaps matching TRBD1 (6 bases). CDR1 KGHSH and CDR2 LQKENI come from the germline V gene. This CDR3 region has 13 residues. Trimming stripped 3 bases from V and 6 bases from J, with 11 bases between. This CDR3 reads CASSPGDIDGYTF. DNA of the CDR3: TGTGCCAGCTCACCGGGGGACATTGATGGCTACACCTTC. Together with reference TRBV18 and TRBJ1-2, the CDR3 gives the full variable domain: NAGVMQNPRHLVRRRGQEARLRCSPMKGHSHVYWYRQLPEEGLKFMVYLQKENIIDESGMPKERFSAEFPKEGPSILRIQQVVRGDSAAYFCASSPGDIDGYTFGSGTRLTVV.

The chain recombines TRBV18 with TRBJ2-6; a weak D match, TRBD1 (5 bases). This CDR3 has 19 amino acids. V was clipped by 5 bases and J by 0 bases, with 20 bases between them. Germline V gene sequence: CDR1 KGHSH, CDR2 LQKENI. CDR3 coding DNA: TGTGCCAGCTCATCCCTTCTGACAGCGCCGAACTCTGGGGCCAACGTCCTGACTTTC. Translating it yields CASSSLLTAPNSGANVLTF.

Concerning this clone: Additional DNA sequences in this sample encode the identical CDR3. The CDR3 is CASSVRQGTEAFF. The CDR3 bases are TGTGCCAGCAGTGTAAGGCAGGGAACTGAAGCTTTCTTT. The chain has TRBV2 and TRBJ1-1, with D possibly matching TRBD1 (5 bases). The V and J ends lost 4 bases and 5 bases respectively, with 11 bases between them. Per germline, CDR1 SNHLY and CDR2 FYNNEI. The CDR3 runs to 13 residues.

The chain recombines TRBV28 with TRBJ2-2; 7 bases map to TRBD2. V dropped 6 bases and J dropped 5; count of bases not matched to a gene: 12. This CDR3 has 16 amino acids. Germline lookup yields CDR1 MDHEN and CDR2 SYDVKM. This CDR3 is CASRPRAGRGTGELFF. CDR3 DNA: TGTGCCAGCAGGCCCCGGGCAGGGAGGGGAACCGGGGAGCTGTTTTTT. The full variable domain, rest sourced from reference TRBV28 and TRBJ2-2, is DVKVTQSSRYLVKRTGEKVFLECVQDMDHENMFWYRQDPGLGLRLIYFSYDVKMKEKGDIPEGYSVSREKKERFSLILESASTNQTSMYLCASRPRAGRGTGELFFGEGSRLTVL.

CDR3 residues: CASSSLAESYNEQFF. The CDR3 DNA reads as TGTGCCAGCAGCTCTCTAGCGGAGTCCTACAATGAGCAGTTCTTC. The rearrangement links TRBV5-5 to TRBJ2-1; the match to TRBD2 covers 7 bases. The germline CDR1 and CDR2 sequences are SGHKS and YYEKEE (reference sequence). The CDR3 has 15 amino acids. The trim removed 3 bases at V and 1 base at J, leaving 4 bases unmatched. The whole variable domain, remainder taken from reference TRBV5-5 and TRBJ2-1, is DAGVTQSPTHLIKTRGQQVTLRCSPISGHKSVSWYQQVLGQGPQFIFQYYEKEERGRGNFPDRFSARQFPNYSSELNVNALLLGDSALYLCASSSLAESYNEQFFGPGTRLTVL.

The chain employs TRBV15 and TRBJ1-2; no firm D call. CDR3 length equals 18 residues. Per the germline V gene, CDR1 is LNHNV and CDR2 is YYDKDF (reference sequence). V dropped 1 base and J dropped 3 bases, with 21 bases sitting between them. CDR3: CATSRVFEEEQTHYGYTF. The CDR3 nucleotides read TGTGCCACCAGCAGAGTATTCGAAGAGGAGCAAACTCACTATGGCTACACCTTC.

The V gene is TRBV2, the J gene TRBJ2-1, with 12 bases fitting TRBD2. The CDR3 loop spans 15 amino acids. J was trimmed by 2 bases and V by 7 bases; bases with no gene match: 3. Germline V CDR1 and CDR2: SNHLY, FYNNEI. CDR3 region: CASTTSGRTYNEQFF. The CDR3 region has the DNA TGTGCCAGCACGACTAGCGGGAGAACCTACAATGAGCAGTTCTTC.

The V gene is TRBV7-9, the J gene TRBJ1-1; 9 bases fit TRBD1. V was clipped by 4 bases and J by 3 bases; unmatched bases: 12. Germline V gene sequence: CDR1 SEHNR, CDR2 FQNEAQ (reference sequence). The CDR3 length is 17 residues. The CDR3 spells CASSSRTGAMGDTEAFF. In DNA form, the CDR3 reads TGTGCCAGCAGCTCCAGGACAGGGGCCATGGGGGACACTGAAGCTTTCTTT.

CDR3 loop: CASSLDPLAGGQETQYF. CDR3 DNA sequence: TGCGCCAGCAGCTTGGACCCCCTAGCGGGAGGGCAAGAGACCCAGTACTTC. The chain has TRBV5-1 and TRBJ2-5; the match to TRBD2 covers 12 bases. The V segment lost 0 bases and the J segment 2 bases; nucleotides outside the gene matches: 5. The CDR3 runs 17 residues. Germline CDR1 reads SGHRS; CDR2 reads YFSETQ.

This rearrangement joins TRBV6-5 to TRBJ2-5, with 9 bases identical to TRBD1. From germline, CDR1 is MNHEY and CDR2 SVGAGI. The CDR3 runs to 15 residues. Trimming took 2 bases from V and 4 from J; bases not matched to a gene: 5. CDR3 nucleotide sequence: TGTGCCAGCAGTTACGCGGGACAGGGTGGAGAGACCCAGTACTTC. Translating gives CASSYAGQGGETQYF.

CDR3 amino acids: CSAQGAGPNGYGYTF. CDR3 DNA: TGCAGCGCCCAAGGGGCCGGCCCCAATGGCTATGGCTACACCTTC. The chain carries TRBV29-1 and TRBJ1-2; D possibly corresponds to TRBD1 (5 bases). The CDR3 totals 15 residues. In germline, CDR1 is SQVTM, CDR2 ANQGSEA. Between the trimmed V and J ends, which lost 7 bases and 4 bases, there was a span of 22 bases.

The rearrangement uses TRBV7-2 and TRBJ1-2, with a possible D match to TRBD1 (5 bases). Germline V lookup: CDR1 SGHTA, CDR2 FQGNSA. The CDR3 runs 14 residues. V was trimmed by 3 bases and J by 4 bases, leaving 12 bases between them. The CDR3 here is CASSFGGGGYGYTF. The CDR3 nucleotides are TGTGCCAGCAGCTTTGGCGGGGGGGGCTATGGCTACACCTTC.

The rearrangement links TRBV28 to TRBJ1-5; TRBD1 is a possible D gene (6 bases). The germline V and J ends were trimmed by 6 bases and 2 bases, with 17 bases remaining between them. The CDR3 is 16 residues long. Germline V lookup: CDR1 MDHEN, CDR2 SYDVKM. In DNA, the CDR3 is TGTGCCAGCAGCCGCCCGAGATCAGGGGGCAATCAGCCCCAGCATTTT. It translates to CASSRPRSGGNQPQHF.

This chain joins TRBV28 and TRBJ1-3, with 9 bases matching TRBD1. Germline CDR1 is MDHEN and CDR2 is SYDVKM. The trim removed 6 bases at V and 7 bases at J, leaving 10 bases unmatched. The CDR3 has 15 residues. The CDR3 sequence is CASSRGQGGRNTIYF. The CDR3 nucleotides are TGTGCCAGCAGCCGGGGACAGGGCGGGAGGAACACCATATATTTT.

This rearrangement joins TRBV28 to TRBJ1-2; 9 bases align to TRBD1. J was trimmed by 5 bases and V by 1 base; bases with no gene match: 5. This CDR3 comprises 15 residues. CDR1 MDHEN and CDR2 SYDVKM come from the germline V gene. CDR3 region: CASSLSPGQGYGYTF. The CDR3 DNA reads TGTGCCAGCAGTTTATCGCCGGGACAGGGATATGGCTACACCTTC.

A few counts support this clone. Written as DNA, the CDR3 is TGTGCCACCAGCAGTCTAGCACGATCCTACAATGAGCAGTTCTTC. Residues: CATSSLARSYNEQFF. This chain uses TRBV15 with TRBJ2-1, with TRBD2 as a possible D gene (5 bases). The length of the CDR3 is 15 residues. The V gene lost 3 bases and the J gene lost 1 base, with 10 bases spanning the gap. Germline V gives CDR1 LNHNV, CDR2 YYDKDF (reference sequence). The full variable domain, with the rest looked up from reference TRBV15 and TRBJ2-1, is DAMVIQNPRYQVTQFGKPVTLSCSQTLNHNVMYWYQQKSSQAPKLLFHYYDKDFNNEADTPDNFQSRRPNTSFCFLDIRSPGLGDTAMYLCATSSLARSYNEQFFGPGTRLTVL.

The chain employs TRBV10-2 and TRBJ1-1; 7 bases are shared with TRBD1. CDR1 is WSHSY and CDR2 is SAAADI in the germline V gene. Germline trimming cut 4 bases from V and 5 bases from J; bases unmatched to any gene: 4. CDR3 length equals 13 residues. The CDR3 here is CASSAGGRTEAFF. The CDR3 nucleotides are TGCGCCAGCAGTGCAGGGGGTCGGACTGAAGCTTTCTTT.

The V call is TRBV15, the J call TRBJ2-7, with 13 bases identical to TRBD2. V was clipped by 2 bases and J by 4 bases; unmatched bases: 5. The CDR3 consists of 16 residues. Germline CDR1 is LNHNV and CDR2 is YYDKDF (reference sequence). CDR3 coding DNA: TGTGCCACCAGCAGAAAGGGGACTAGCGGGATGTACGAGCAGTACTTC. It specifies CATSRKGTSGMYEQYF.